This TCR beta chain appears in the sequencing data of a study of OX40 agonist ivuxolimab in advanced cancers. For the study at large: Patients received ivuxolimab, an intravenous treatment, every 2 weeks at 0.01 to 10 mg/kg. The study, taken as a whole, reports: Expanded clones were, on average, more numerous among CD8+ T cells than CD4+.

CDR1 and CDR2 from the germline V gene are LGHNA and YNFKEQ. This CDR3 is built from 15 residues. Trimming took 1 base from V and 2 from J, leaving 11 bases between them. Repertoires were generated with immunoSEQ multiplex PCR, while TCRdb's copy carries only in-frame clones and drops some. The sample lists about 42,000 clones, 70% to 90% seen once, with around a fifth in the top ten. About this clone: Its specificity is not known.

Sample: CD4+ or CD8+ T cells sorted from blood, taken in a trial of the OX40 agonist ivuxolimab. The chain links TRBV4-2 to TRBJ1-1, with D unresolved. The TCR was taken from an adult with an advanced solid tumor such as melanoma, head and neck, liver or kidney cancer. CDR3 region: CASSQVPELNTEAFF. The CDR3 nucleotides read TGTGCCAGCAGCCAAGTCCCAGAGCTTAACACTGAAGCTTTCTTT.